This entry describes one T cell receptor (beta chain). Its antigen is not yet known. The input lacks base qualities; no much larger clone sits a single base away. V drops 4 bases and J drops 10 bases, leaving 20 bases in between. The CDR3 holds 16 amino acids from the cysteine to the phenylalanine. Only the CDR3 part of the read is kept: 48 bases, read in frame from the first base. The TCR beta CDR3 regions were amplified from RNA transcripts. The TCR CDR3 was subjected to a first round of RT-PCR using the HTBI primer set and the Qiagen OneStep RT-PCR kit. A second multiplex PCR round built the libraries, followed by size selection and purification. Libraries were sequenced paired-end with 100 bp reads on an Illumina HiSeq2000. As for how the authors treated the data: SOAPnuke was used to process the raw data, with reads discarded if the reads contained adapters or uncalled bases, had a mean Phred below 15, or lacked an exact constant-primer or identifier match. COPE v1.2.5 was used to merge the high-quality paired reads, and each unique nucleotide sequence was defined as a clonotype. Clonotypes were aligned to IMGT TRBV, TRBD and TRBJ reference segments using MiTCR v1.1. Only V-J combinations with frequency above 0.0001, covering 99.2% of repertoires, were analysed. The TCS score was defined as F50 (clonal expansion) divided by E x V (chaos), with BLOSUM62-based TCRdist calculated between CDR3 peptides within each V-J. Welch's t-statistics and random forest reduced roughly 500 V-J features to roughly 13, which were used in a naive Bayes classifier (R e1071). Thyroid-blood repertoire similarity was quantified with the Morisita-Horn index. In TCRdb, the public reads were trimmed at Q25 with fastp and aligned with MiXCR, with productive beta chains retained. Duplicate CDR3 protein sequences are folded into a single record with the most common DNA and genes. The V and J calls were determined by TCRdb, not by the authors. The sample table shows 700,000 to 950,000 distinct CDR3 sequences, and just over 35% are seen once. Together, the top ten hold around 30% of the sample.

This entry belongs to a study of T cells in Graves' hyperthyroidism and ophthalmopathy (dated by TCRdb to the late 2010s). Some background on the complete study: Peripheral blood was collected at initial diagnosis, before any treatment. TCR V-J signatures able to tell the groups apart were searched for in a discovery cohort of approximately 95 patients, of whom 43 had Graves' ophthalmopathy and about 60 had stable Graves' hyperthyroidism. Whether ophthalmopathy could be predicted prospectively was tested in an independent validation cohort made up of about 18 hyperthyroidism patients plus 17 patients who later progressed to ophthalmopathy. The roughly 94 discovery patients were randomly divided into training and test sets at a 7:3 ratio. Thyroid tissue and blood T-cell repertoires from about six Graves' hyperthyroidism patients were also compared in the study. Once sampling was done, hyperthyroidism patients were given methimazole at a starting dose of 30 mg daily, whereas ophthalmopathy patients were given high-dose intravenous methylprednisolone. The paper describes TCR Vbeta CDR3 sequencing of 140 or so peripheral blood samples, made up of some 40 ophthalmopathy patients, over 70 hyperthyroidism patients and 17 progressor patients.

Graves' hyperthyroidism was defined as stable when no progression to ophthalmopathy occurred over 18 months of follow-up. Hyperthyroidism patients were newly diagnosed, had a disease duration of under 2 months, and were aged 18 to 65 years. Patients with uncontrolled infections, other autoimmune diseases, pregnancy or lactation were excluded. Diagnoses were based on clinical symptoms, serum thyroxine and TRAb, thyroid ultrasound and orbital computed tomography. PBMCs were isolated from about 9.1 ml of fresh peripheral blood by Ficoll-Paque density gradient centrifugation. Trizol reagent was used to extract total RNA, and RNA quality was then checked on an Agilent 2100 Bioanalyzer. Results and caveats for the whole study, not just this receptor: Ophthalmopathy was separated from stable hyperthyroidism by a 13 V-J signature model, with about 88% sensitivity and about 81% specificity obtained in cross-validation and 80%/75% obtained in testing. Most expanded thyroid clonotypes (frequency above 0.001) were also detected in blood, a finding suggesting that blood repertoires may reflect thyroid immune responses. In validation, the model predicted progression to ophthalmopathy with 55% to 71% sensitivity and 72% to 85% specificity, a median of 6.5 months before onset. No statistical method was used to fix the sample size in advance, and group allocation was not hidden from the investigators.

This receptor was identified in a woman in her thirties or forties with Graves' hyperthyroidism. Material for sequencing was blood. The chain links TRBV12-3 or TRBV12-4 with TRBJ1-6; a weak D assignment points to TRBD1 (5 bases agree). The DNA reads as follows: TGTGCCAGCAGTTCCCGCGGTGGTGGGGCCGGCTCACCCCTCCACTTT. It codes for CASSSRGGGAGSPLHF.